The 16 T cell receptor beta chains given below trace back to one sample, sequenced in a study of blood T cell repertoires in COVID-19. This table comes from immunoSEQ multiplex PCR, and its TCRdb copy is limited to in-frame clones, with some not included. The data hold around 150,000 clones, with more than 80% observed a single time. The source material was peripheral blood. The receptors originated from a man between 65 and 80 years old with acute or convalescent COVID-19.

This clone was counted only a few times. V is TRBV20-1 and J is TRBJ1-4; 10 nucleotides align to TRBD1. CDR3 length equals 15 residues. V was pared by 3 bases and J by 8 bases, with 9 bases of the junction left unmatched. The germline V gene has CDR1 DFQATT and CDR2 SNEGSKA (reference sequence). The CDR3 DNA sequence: TGCAGTGCTAGTCCGCCGGGACAGGGGAGGGAAAAACTGTTTTTT. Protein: CSASPPGQGREKLFF.

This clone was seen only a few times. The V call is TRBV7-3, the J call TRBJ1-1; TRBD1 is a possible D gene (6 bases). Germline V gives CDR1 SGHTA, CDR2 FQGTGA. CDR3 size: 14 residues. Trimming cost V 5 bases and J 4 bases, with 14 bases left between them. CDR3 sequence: CASSPAGGFTEAFF. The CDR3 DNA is TGTGCCAGCAGCCCTGCTGGGGGCTTCACTGAAGCTTTCTTT. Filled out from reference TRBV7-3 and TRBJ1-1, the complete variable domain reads GAGVSQTPSNKVTEKGKYVELRCDPISGHTALYWYRQSLGQGPEFLIYFQGTGAADDSGLPNDRFFAVRPEGSVSTLKIQRTERGDSAVYLCASSPAGGFTEAFFGQGTRLTVV.

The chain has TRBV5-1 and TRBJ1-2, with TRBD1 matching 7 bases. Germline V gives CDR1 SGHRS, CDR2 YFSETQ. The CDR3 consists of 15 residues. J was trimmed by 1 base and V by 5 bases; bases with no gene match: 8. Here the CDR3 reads CASSPTDRINYGYTF. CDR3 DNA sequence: TGCGCCAGCAGTCCTACGGACAGGATTAACTATGGCTACACCTTC.

CDR3 sequence: CASSLQTGGDQTQYF. The CDR3 nucleotides are TGTGCCAGCAGTCTTCAGACAGGGGGTGATCAGACCCAGTACTTC. The J gene is TRBJ2-5, the V gene TRBV27; 9 bases line up with TRBD1. Germline V gene sequence: CDR1 MNHEY, CDR2 SMNVEV (reference sequence). Trimming took 5 bases from V and 6 from J; bases not matched to a gene: 10. This CDR3 is built from 15 residues.

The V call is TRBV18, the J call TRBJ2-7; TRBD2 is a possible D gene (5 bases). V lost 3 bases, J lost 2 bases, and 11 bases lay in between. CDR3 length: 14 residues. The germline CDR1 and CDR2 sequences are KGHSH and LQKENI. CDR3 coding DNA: TGTGCCAGCTCACCCCCTAGCCCGACCTACGAGCAGTACTTC. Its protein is CASSPPSPTYEQYF. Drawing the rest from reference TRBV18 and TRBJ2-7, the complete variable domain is NAGVMQNPRHLVRRRGQEARLRCSPMKGHSHVYWYRQLPEEGLKFMVYLQKENIIDESGMPKERFSAEFPKEGPSILRIQQVVRGDSAAYFCASSPPSPTYEQYFGPGTRLTVT.

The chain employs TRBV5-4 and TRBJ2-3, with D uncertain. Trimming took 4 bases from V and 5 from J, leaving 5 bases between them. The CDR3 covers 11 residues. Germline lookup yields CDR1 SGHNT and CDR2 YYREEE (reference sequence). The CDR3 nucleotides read TGTGCCAGCAGCATCCTAGATACGCAGTATTTT. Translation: CASSILDTQYF. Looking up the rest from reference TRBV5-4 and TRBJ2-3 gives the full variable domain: ETGVTQSPTHLIKTRGQQVTLRCSSQSGHNTVSWYQQALGQGPQFIFQYYREEENGRGNFPPRFSGLQFPNYSSELNVNALELDDSALYLCASSILDTQYFGPGTRLTVL.

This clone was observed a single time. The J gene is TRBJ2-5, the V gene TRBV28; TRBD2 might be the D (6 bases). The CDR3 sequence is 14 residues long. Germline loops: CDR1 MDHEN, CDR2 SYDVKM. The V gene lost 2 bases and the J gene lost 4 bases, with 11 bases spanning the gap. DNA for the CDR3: TGTGCCAGCAGTTTAAAGGCCGGGGGAGAGACCCAGTACTTC. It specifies CASSLKAGGETQYF.

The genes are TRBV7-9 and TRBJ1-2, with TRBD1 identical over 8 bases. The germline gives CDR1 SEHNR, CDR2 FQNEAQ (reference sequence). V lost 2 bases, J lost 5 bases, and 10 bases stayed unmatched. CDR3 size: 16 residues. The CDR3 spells CASSLPGTRTGYGYTF. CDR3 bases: TGTGCCAGCAGCTTACCTGGGACAAGGACAGGGTATGGCTACACCTTC.

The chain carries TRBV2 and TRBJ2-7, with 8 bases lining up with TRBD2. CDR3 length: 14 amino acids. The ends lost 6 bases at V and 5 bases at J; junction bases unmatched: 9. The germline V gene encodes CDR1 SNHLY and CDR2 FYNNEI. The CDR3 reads CASRIAGTAHEQYF. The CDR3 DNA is TGTGCCAGCAGGATAGCGGGGACCGCCCACGAGCAGTACTTC.

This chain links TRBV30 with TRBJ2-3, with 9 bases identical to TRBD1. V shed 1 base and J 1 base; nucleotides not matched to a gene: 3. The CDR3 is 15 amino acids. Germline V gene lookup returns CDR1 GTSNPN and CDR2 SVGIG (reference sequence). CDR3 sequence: CAWSGGQGGTDTQYF. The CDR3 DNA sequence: TGTGCCTGGAGTGGGGGACAGGGAGGCACAGATACGCAGTATTTT.

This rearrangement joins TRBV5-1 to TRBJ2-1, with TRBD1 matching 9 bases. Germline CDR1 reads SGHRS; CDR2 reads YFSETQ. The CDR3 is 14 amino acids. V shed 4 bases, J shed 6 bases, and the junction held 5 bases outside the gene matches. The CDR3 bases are TGCGCCAGCAGCGTGGGACAGGGATCCAATGAGCAGTTCTTC. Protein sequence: CASSVGQGSNEQFF.

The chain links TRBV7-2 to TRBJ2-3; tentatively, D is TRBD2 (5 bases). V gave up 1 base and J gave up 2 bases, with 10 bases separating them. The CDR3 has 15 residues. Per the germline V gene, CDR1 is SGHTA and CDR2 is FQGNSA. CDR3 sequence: CASSLGTPPTDTQYF. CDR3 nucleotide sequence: TGTGCCAGCAGCTTAGGGACTCCCCCCACAGATACGCAGTATTTT.

The CDR3 sequence is CASSEVRQGSYEQYF. DNA for the CDR3: TGTGCCAGCAGTGAAGTACGGCAGGGGTCCTACGAGCAGTACTTC. The chain is built from TRBV6-1 and TRBJ2-7, with D possibly TRBD1 on 6 matching bases. V lost 1 base to trimming and J lost 1 base, with 11 bases between them. This CDR3 has 15 amino acids. CDR1 is MNHNS, CDR2 SASEGT, per germline.

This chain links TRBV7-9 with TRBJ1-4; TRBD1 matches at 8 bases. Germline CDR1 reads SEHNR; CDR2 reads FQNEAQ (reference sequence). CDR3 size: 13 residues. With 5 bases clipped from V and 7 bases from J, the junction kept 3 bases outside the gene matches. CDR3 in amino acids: CASSKDRVEKLFF. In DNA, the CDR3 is TGTGCCAGCAGCAAGGACAGGGTTGAAAAACTGTTTTTT.

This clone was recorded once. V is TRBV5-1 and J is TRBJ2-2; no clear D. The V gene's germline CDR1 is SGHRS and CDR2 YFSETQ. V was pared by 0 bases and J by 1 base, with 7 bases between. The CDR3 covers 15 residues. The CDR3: CASSLAIRNTGELFF. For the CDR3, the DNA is TGCGCCAGCAGCTTGGCCATCAGGAACACCGGGGAGCTGTTTTTT.

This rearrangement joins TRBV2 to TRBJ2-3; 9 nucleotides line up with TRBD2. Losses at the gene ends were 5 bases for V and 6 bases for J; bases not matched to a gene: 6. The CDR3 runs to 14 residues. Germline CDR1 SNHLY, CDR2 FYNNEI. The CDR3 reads CASSLGTSIDTQYF. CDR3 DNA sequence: TGTGCCAGCAGTCTCGGGACTAGCATTGATACGCAGTATTTT.